The rows below give T cell receptor beta chains drawn from one sample of a study of technical replicates of blood from a few donors. TCRdb's copy holds only in-frame clones and misses some; the assay was immunoSEQ multiplex PCR. Here the sample spans 70,000 to 95,000 clones, roughly 92% being singletons. Sequencing was carried out using T cells isolated from PBMCs. The receptors originated from a human donor in good health. Both conserved end residues are part of each CDR3. The D gene is left open where the match is weak. For some rows the clone size is stated as once, few or many, or as a class when expanded; others skip it.

j_call d_call v_call clone_size cdr3_length cdr3_nt cdr3_aa
TRBJ1-1 - TRBV6-1 once 14 TGTGCCAGCATGCAGGGCAACATTTGGGCTGAAGCTTTCTTT CASMQGNIWAEAFF
TRBJ1-3 TRBD1 TRBV4-2 - 15 TGTGCCAGCAGCTCTTCGACAGGGGAAGGAAACACCATATATTTT CASSSSTGEGNTIYF
TRBJ2-7 - TRBV6-5 - 12 TGTGCCAGCACCACATCCTCCTACGAGCAGTACTTC CASTTSSYEQYF
TRBJ1-1 - TRBV6-6 - 14 TGTGCCAGCAGTTACGATTCAGCGTACACTGAAGCTTTCTTT CASSYDSAYTEAFF
TRBJ2-1 TRBD2 TRBV28 - 17 TGTGCCAGCAGTCTGGGACCGGGACTAGCGGTTTACAATGAGCAGTTCTTC CASSLGPGLAVYNEQFF
TRBJ2-6 - TRBV4-1 - 13 TGCGCCAGCAGCCCCACTGGGGCCAACGTCCTGACTTTC CASSPTGANVLTF
TRBJ2-5 TRBD2 TRBV6-5 once 15 TGTGCCAGCAGTTCCAACCGCCTAGCGGGACAGACCCAGTACTTC CASSSNRLAGQTQYF
TRBJ2-7 TRBD1 TRBV28 - 19 TGTGCCAGCAGACGATACGGACAGGGAGACTTAGCGGTTTCCTACGAGCAGTACTTC CASRRYGQGDLAVSYEQYF
TRBJ1-5 - TRBV2 - 15 TGTGCCAGCAGTATAATCAGGGGAACTAATCAGCCCCAGCATTTT CASSIIRGTNQPQHF
TRBJ2-1 - TRBV5-1 - 13 TGCGCCAGCAGCTTGGGCGGATACAATGAGCAGTTCTTC CASSLGGYNEQFF
TRBJ1-1 - TRBV7-3 - 13 TGTGCCAGCAGCTTAAGTGAGGACACTGAAGCTTTCTTT CASSLSEDTEAFF
TRBJ1-2 - TRBV6-5 once 15 TGTGCCAGCAGTTACGGCTCTTGGTCGGGCTATGGCTACACCTTC CASSYGSWSGYGYTF
TRBJ1-3 - TRBV30 - 13 TGTGCCTGGGGCCCGGGGACTGGAAACACCATATATTTT CAWGPGTGNTIYF
TRBJ1-2 - TRBV5-5 once 11 TGTGCCAGCAGGGACTCTAGACAAGAAACCTTC CASRDSRQETF
TRBJ1-3 TRBD1 TRBV9 - 14 TGTGCCAGCAGCGCGACAGGGGCTGGAAACACCATATATTTT CASSATGAGNTIYF
TRBJ2-3 - TRBV13 - 12 TGTGCCAGCAGCTTTTCCGGAGATACGCAGTATTTT CASSFSGDTQYF
TRBJ2-2 - TRBV10-1 once 15 TGCGCCAGCAGTGATGTAGCAGTGAACACCGGGGAGCTGTTTTTT CASSDVAVNTGELFF
TRBJ1-5 - TRBV10-2 - 14 TGCGCCAGCAGCACCGTCAGGGGCAATCAGCCCCAGCATTTT CASSTVRGNQPQHF
TRBJ2-5 TRBD1 TRBV19 - 15 TGTGCCAGTAGTGCCAGGACAGGGGGCACAGAGACCCAGTACTTC CASSARTGGTETQYF
TRBJ2-7 - TRBV30 - 11 TGTGCCTGGGATACAGGGAACGAGCAGTACTTC CAWDTGNEQYF
TRBJ2-2 TRBD2 TRBV6-1 - 19 TGTGCCAGCAGTGACGATAGCGGGAGGGCCGCTCGTCGCACCGGGGAGCTGTTTTTT CASSDDSGRAARRTGELFF
TRBJ2-2 - TRBV11-3 - 15 TGTGCCAGCAGCTTGGGGACAAGAAGAGCCGGGGAGCTGTTTTTT CASSLGTRRAGELFF
TRBJ1-1 - TRBV9 - 15 TGTGCCAGCAGCGTAGATCTCGACAGGAACACTGAAGCTTTCTTT CASSVDLDRNTEAFF
TRBJ2-4 TRBD1 TRBV7-6 - 13 TGTGCCAGCAGCTTAGGGACAGGGGGGTTTCAGTACTTC CASSLGTGGFQYF
TRBJ2-7 TRBD2 TRBV28 - 15 TGTGCCAGCAGTTCTCAGCGGGAGATAACCTACGAGCAGTACTTC CASSSQREITYEQYF
TRBJ1-1 - TRBV10-3 once 15 TGTGCCATCAGTGAAGCGGGACAAAGGTATCCTGAAGCTTTCTTT CAISEAGQRYPEAFF
TRBJ2-7 TRBD1 TRBV7-9 - 15 TGTGCCAGCAGCCTCACCGGGACAGGGGGAAGCGAGCAGTACTTC CASSLTGTGGSEQYF
TRBJ1-5 TRBD1 TRBV27 - 16 TGTGCCAGCAGCCGGACTCGGACAGGGCCGAATCAGCCCCAGCATTTT CASSRTRTGPNQPQHF
TRBJ1-1 TRBD1 TRBV5-1 once 14 TGCGCCAGCAGCTTGGTTGACAGGGACACTGAAGCTTTCTTT CASSLVDRDTEAFF
TRBJ1-6 - TRBV6-4 - 19 TGTGCCAGCAGTGCCTCGAAGGGCGGTTCAGGGTCCCATAATTCACCCCTCCACTTT CASSASKGGSGSHNSPLHF
TRBJ2-3 TRBD1 TRBV6-1 - 15 TGTGCCAGCAGTGAACAGGGGGCGGAAACAGATACGCAGTATTTT CASSEQGAETDTQYF
TRBJ1-2 - TRBV12-5 - 11 TGTGCTAGTGGTTCTGACTATGGCTACACCTTC CASGSDYGYTF
TRBJ2-7 - TRBV2 once 13 TGTGCCAGCAGGGTCCGGGGGGCGGGAGAGCAGTACTTC CASRVRGAGEQYF
TRBJ2-7 - TRBV18 - 15 TGTGCCAGCTCCCGAGATCGAACTTACAGACAGGAGCAGTACTTC CASSRDRTYRQEQYF
TRBJ2-1 TRBD2 TRBV9 - 17 TGTGCCAGCAGCGTAGATGGGGGAGGGAGCTCCTACAATGAGCAGTTCTTC CASSVDGGGSSYNEQFF
TRBJ2-3 TRBD2 TRBV18 - 16 TGTGCCAGCTCATACGTTATAGCGGGAAACACAGATACGCAGTATTTT CASSYVIAGNTDTQYF
TRBJ2-7 TRBD2 TRBV4-2 - 13 TGTGCCAGCAGCTCTAGCGGGAGCGACGAGCAGTACTTC CASSSSGSDEQYF
TRBJ2-2 - TRBV19 - 16 TGTGCCAGTAGTATCTCTGGGATTCGGGGGACCGGGGAGCTGTTTTTT CASSISGIRGTGELFF
TRBJ2-2 - TRBV5-1 - 15 TGCGCCAGCAGCGAGGCGGGCGGTTCTACAGGGGAGCTGTTTTTT CASSEAGGSTGELFF
TRBJ2-1 TRBD2 TRBV11-2 - 15 TGTGCCAGCAGCTTAGATCGGGCTAGCGGGAACAAGCAGTTCTTC CASSLDRASGNKQFF
TRBJ2-3 TRBD2 TRBV5-4 - 16 TGTGCCAGCAGCTTGTTTAGCGGGGGGGGCACAGATACGCAGTATTTT CASSLFSGGGTDTQYF
TRBJ2-5 - TRBV5-6 - 12 TGTGCCAGCAGCGAATCCAGTCAGACCCAGTACTTC CASSESSQTQYF
TRBJ1-4 - TRBV6-6 - 14 TGTGCCAGCAACAAGGGGTTCACTAATGAAAAACTGTTTTTT CASNKGFTNEKLFF
TRBJ2-3 TRBD2 TRBV7-9 - 15 TGTGCCAGCAGCTTCTGGGAGGGATCGTCAGATACGCAGTATTTT CASSFWEGSSDTQYF
TRBJ2-2 - TRBV30 - 12 TGTGCCTGGAGTGTAGGAGGCGGGGAGCTGTTTTTT CAWSVGGGELFF
TRBJ2-5 - TRBV5-1 - 16 TGCGCCAGCAGGGGAATCGTAGTGGGAGCCCAAGAGACCCAGTACTTC CASRGIVVGAQETQYF
TRBJ2-1 TRBD2 TRBV28 - 18 TGTGCCAGCAGCCCACCGAGGATCGCGGGAGGGCCTAAGGATGAGCAGTTCTTC CASSPPRIAGGPKDEQFF
TRBJ1-5 - TRBV25-1 - 13 TGTGCCAGCAGTCAGACAGGCAATCAGCCCCAGCATTTT CASSQTGNQPQHF
TRBJ2-7 - TRBV7-9 - 15 TGTGCCAGCAGCCGATTTACAGGGCCCTCCTACGAGCAGTACTTC CASSRFTGPSYEQYF
TRBJ2-5 - TRBV18 - 14 TGTGCCAGCTCACCAGCGGTCCCGAGGGAGACCCAGTACTTC CASSPAVPRETQYF
TRBJ1-1 - TRBV4-1 - 15 TGCGCCAGCAGCGATAGGAACGGGAGGGACACTGAAGCTTTCTTT CASSDRNGRDTEAFF